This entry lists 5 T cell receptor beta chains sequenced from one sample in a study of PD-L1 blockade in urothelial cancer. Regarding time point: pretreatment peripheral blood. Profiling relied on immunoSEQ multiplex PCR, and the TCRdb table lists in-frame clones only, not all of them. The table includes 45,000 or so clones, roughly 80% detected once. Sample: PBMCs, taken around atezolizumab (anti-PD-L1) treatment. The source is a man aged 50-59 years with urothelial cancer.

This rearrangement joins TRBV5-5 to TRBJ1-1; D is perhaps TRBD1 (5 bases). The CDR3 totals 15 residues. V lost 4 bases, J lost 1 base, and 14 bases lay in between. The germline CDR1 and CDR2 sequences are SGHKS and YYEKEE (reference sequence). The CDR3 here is CASSPTLGPNTEAFF. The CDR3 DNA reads TGTGCCAGCAGCCCGACCTTGGGGCCGAACACTGAAGCTTTCTTT.

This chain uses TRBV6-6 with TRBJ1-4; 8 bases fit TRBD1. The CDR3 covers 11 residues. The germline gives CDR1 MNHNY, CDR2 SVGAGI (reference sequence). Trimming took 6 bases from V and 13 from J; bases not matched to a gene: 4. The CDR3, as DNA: TGTGCCAGCAGCCGACAGGGGACACTGTTTTTT. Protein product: CASSRQGTLFF.

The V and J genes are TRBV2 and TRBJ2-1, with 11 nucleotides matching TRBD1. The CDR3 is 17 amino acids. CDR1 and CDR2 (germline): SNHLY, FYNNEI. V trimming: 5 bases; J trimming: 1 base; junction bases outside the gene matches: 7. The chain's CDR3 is CASSIRTGGISYNEQFF. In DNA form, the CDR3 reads TGTGCCAGCAGTATCCGGACAGGGGGCATTTCCTACAATGAGCAGTTCTTC.

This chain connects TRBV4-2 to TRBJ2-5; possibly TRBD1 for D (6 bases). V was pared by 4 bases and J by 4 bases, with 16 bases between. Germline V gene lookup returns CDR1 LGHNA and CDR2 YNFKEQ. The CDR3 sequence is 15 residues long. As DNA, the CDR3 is TGTGCCAGCAGCCGGACCTGGGACACCTCAGAGACCCAGTACTTC. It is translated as CASSRTWDTSETQYF.

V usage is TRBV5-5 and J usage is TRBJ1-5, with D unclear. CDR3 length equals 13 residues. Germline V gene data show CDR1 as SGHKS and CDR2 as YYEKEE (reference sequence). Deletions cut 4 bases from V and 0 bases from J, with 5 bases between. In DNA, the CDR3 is TGTGCCAGCAGCCTTTATAGCAATCAGCCCCAGCATTTT. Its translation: CASSLYSNQPQHF.